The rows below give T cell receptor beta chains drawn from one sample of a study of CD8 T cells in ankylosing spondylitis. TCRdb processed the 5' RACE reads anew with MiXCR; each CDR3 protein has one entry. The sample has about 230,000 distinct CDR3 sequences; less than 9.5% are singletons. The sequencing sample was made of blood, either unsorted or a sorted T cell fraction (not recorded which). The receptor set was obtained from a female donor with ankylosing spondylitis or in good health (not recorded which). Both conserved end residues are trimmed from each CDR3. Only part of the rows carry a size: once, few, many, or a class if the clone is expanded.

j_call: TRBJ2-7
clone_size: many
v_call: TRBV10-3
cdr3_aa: ATTKGGEGSQY

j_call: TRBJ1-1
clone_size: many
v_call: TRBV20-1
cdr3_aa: SARFPGGREAF

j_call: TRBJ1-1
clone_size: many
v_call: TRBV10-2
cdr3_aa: ASSELQGLENTEAF

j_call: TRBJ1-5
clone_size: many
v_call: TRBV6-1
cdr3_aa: ASSDLRNQPQH

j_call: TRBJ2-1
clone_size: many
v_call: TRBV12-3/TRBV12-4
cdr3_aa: ASSLGPESSGYNEQF

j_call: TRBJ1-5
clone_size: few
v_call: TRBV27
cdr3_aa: ASSLSQAGHGQPQH

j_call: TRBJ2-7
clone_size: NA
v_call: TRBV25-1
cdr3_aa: ASSEYSLPRGKDEQY

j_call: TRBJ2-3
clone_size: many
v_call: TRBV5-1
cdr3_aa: ASSRDTTDTQY

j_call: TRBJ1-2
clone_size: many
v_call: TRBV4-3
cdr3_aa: ASSQGTGGVYGYT

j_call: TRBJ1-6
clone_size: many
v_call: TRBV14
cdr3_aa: ASSQDFGNSPLH

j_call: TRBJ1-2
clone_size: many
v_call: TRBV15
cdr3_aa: ATGRQGSYGYT

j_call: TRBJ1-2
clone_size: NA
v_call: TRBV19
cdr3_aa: ASKGTGANYGYT

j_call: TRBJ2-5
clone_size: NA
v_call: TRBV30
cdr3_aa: ARSAGMVQY

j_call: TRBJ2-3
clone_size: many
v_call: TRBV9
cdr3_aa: ASSVHTDTQY

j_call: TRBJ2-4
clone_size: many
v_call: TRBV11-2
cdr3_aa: ASSLQADAKNIQY

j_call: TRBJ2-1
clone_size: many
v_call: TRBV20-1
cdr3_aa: SARGQGARYNEQF

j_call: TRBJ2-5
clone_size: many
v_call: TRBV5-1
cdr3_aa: ASSPGHQGRETQY

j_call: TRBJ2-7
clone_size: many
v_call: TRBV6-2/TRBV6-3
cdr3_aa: ASSYNGPGHEQY